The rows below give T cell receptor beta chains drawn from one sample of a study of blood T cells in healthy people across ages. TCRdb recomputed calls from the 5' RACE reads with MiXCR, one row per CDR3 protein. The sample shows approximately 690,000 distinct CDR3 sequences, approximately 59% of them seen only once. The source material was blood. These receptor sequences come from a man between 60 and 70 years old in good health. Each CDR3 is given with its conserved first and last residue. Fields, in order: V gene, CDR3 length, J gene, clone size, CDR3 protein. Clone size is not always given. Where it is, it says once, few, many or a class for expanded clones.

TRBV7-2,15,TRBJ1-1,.,CASSPPTGSRTEAFF
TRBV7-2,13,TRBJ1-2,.,CASSSRQGSTLTF
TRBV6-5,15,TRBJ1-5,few,CASSYRQDSNQPQHF
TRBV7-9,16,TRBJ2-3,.,CASRVTGQGSTDTQYF
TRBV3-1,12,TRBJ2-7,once,CASSNRRDEQYF
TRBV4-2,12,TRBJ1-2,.,CASSRAGVGYTF
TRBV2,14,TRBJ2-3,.,CASSAARSTDTQYF
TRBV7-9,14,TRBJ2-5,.,CASSLTGGVKTQYF
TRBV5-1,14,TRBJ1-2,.,CASRLGQTNYGYTF
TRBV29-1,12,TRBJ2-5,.,CSVDYGRETQYF
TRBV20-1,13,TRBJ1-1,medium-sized,CSAISWGDTEAFF
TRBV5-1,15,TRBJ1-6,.,CASSSRTGSNSPLHF
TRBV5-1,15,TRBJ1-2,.,CASSSGQGLRYGYTF
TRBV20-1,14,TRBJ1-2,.,CSASHRGQRHGYTF
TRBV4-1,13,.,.,CASSQHDSNEQYF
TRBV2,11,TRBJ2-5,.,CARGFQETQYF
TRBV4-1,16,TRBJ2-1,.,CASSQGAGRSYNEQFF
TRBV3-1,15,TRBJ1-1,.,CASSQDRRQGAEAFF
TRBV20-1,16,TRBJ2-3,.,CSARPLPGGVTDTQYF
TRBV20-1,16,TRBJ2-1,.,CSARVMQELSYNEQFF
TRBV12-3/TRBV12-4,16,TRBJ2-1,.,CASRLTGTGNYNEQFF
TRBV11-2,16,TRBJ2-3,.,CASSLSGTGVYLPQYF
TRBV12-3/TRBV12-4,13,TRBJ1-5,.,CASRTGGGQPQHF
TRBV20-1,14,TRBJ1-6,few,CSARDGTLNSPLHF
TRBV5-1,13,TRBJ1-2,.,CASRFEGNYGYTF
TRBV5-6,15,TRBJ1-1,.,CASSLGVGVNTEAFF
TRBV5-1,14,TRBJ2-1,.,CASSLDGPQIEQFF
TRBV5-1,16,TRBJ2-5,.,CASSEASGGFQETQYF
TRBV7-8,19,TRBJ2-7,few,CASSSRLGLDSLTSYEQYF
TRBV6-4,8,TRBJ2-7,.,CASVEQYF
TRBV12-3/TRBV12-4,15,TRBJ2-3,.,CASSPSGGSMDTQYF
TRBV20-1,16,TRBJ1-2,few,CSARDHVGRVGYGYTF
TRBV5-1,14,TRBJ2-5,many,CASSPSGGEETQYF
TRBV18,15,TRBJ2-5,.,CASSPATGVQETQYF
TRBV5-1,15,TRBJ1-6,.,CASSPEGGESSPLHF
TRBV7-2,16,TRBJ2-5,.,CASSEDRGRRQETQYF
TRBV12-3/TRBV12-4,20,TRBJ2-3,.,CASSTSPGLAGLTSTDTQYF
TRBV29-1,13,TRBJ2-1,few,CSVVRDSSNEQFF
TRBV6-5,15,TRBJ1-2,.,CASSYGRGGNYGYTF
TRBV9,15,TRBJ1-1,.,CASSVGTGMNTEAFF